Described below is a single T cell receptor (beta chain) sequence and its context. What it binds is unknown. Per the germline V gene, CDR1 is LGHNA and CDR2 is YNFKEQ. This CDR3 contains 14 residues. Trimming took 1 base from V and 0 from J, leaving 6 bases between them. 5'RACE template switching produced TCR cDNA carrying a universal primer site and UMIs. TCRdb ran MiXCR on the 5' RACE reads and lists one entry per CDR3 protein. The sample has under 200,000 distinct CDR3 sequences, about 10% seen once. This sample is drawn from a study of T cells after yellow fever vaccination. Whole-study context: Fractions of low cell number were prepared using SMART-Seq v4 Ultra Low Input.

Study-wide results and caveats: Boosting was followed by the reappearance of most primary-vaccination clones (about 97% CD4, about 89% CD8). Some clonotypes were seen in both the CD4 and the CD8 compartments. These made up a small share and likely arose from convergent recombination.

The sequence was collected from a man in his late teens or twenties who received the YFV17D yellow fever vaccine. The sample consisted of CD8+ T cells sorted from PBMCs, taken 15 days after the yellow fever booster vaccination. V gene TRBV4-2 combines with J gene TRBJ1-2, with D unclear. The CDR3, as DNA: TGTGCCAGCAGCCAAGGGGCCACTAACTATGGCTACACCTTC. Translated: CASSQGATNYGYTF.